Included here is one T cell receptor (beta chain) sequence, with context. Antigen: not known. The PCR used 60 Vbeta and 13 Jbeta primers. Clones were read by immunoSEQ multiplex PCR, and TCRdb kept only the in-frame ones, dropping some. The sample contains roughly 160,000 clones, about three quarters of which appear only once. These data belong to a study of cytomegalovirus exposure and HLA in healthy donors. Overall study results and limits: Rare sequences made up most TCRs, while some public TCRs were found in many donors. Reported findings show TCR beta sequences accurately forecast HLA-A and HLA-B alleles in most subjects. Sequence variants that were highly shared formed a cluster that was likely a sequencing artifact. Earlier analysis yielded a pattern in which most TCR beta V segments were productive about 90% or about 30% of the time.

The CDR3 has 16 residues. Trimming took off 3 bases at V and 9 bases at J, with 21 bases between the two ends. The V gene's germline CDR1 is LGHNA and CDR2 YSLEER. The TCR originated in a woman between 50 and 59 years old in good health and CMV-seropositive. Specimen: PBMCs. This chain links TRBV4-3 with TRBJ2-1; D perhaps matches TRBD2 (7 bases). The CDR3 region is CASSHPLGGGTSEQFF. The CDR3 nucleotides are TGCGCCAGCAGCCATCCCCTAGGGGGGGGGACTTCTGAGCAGTTCTTC.